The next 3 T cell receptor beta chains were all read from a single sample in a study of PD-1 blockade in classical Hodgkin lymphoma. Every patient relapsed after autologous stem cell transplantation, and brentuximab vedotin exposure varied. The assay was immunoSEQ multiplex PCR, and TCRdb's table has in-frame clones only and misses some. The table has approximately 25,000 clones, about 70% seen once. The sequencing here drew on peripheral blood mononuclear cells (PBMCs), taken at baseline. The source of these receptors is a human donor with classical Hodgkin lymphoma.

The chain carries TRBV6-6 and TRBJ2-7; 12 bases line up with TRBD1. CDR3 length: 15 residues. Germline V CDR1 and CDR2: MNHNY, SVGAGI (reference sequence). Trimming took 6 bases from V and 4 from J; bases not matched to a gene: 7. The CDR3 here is CASSLGTGGRYEQYF. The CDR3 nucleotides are TGTGCCAGCAGCCTAGGGACAGGGGGCAGGTACGAGCAGTACTTC.

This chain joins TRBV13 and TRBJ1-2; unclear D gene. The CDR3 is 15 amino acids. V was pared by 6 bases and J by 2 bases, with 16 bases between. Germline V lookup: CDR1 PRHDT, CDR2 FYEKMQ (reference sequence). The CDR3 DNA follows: TGTGCCAGCAGGCCCCAGATTGCAGGAAACTATGGCTACACCTTC. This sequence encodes CASRPQIAGNYGYTF.

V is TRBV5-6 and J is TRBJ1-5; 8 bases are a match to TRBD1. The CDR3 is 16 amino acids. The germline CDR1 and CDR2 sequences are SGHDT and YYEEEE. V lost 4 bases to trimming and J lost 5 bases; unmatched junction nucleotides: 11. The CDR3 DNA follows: TGTGCCAGCAGCCTGGGGACAGGAATTGGCGATCAGCCCCAGCATTTT. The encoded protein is CASSLGTGIGDQPQHF.